This T cell receptor beta chain was retrieved from a study of T cell responses to AZD1222 COVID-19 vaccine. The data were produced by immunoSEQ multiplex PCR, yet TCRdb's version contains in-frame clones alone and is incomplete. Of about 150,000 clones listed, about 92% are singletons. As to this clone: The antigen remains unidentified.

General study points: The sample set comprised mostly white British donors with more females, and clonal diversity was possibly underestimated. Unmutated variant regions are reportedly the target of nearly half of TCRs that are spike-specific.

The source is an adult in good health. This specimen was peripheral blood, taken on day 0 of AZD1222 vaccination.

The CDR3 nucleotides read TGTGCCACCAGGATGGACAGGGCCTCGAATTCACCCCTCCACTTT. It is translated as CATRMDRASNSPLHF. This chain links TRBV15 with TRBJ1-6; TRBD1 agrees at 8 bases. The CDR3 contains 15 residues. Germline CDR1 is LNHNV and CDR2 is YYDKDF (reference sequence). With 6 bases clipped from V and 7 bases from J, the junction kept 8 bases outside the gene matches.